These 20 T cell receptor beta chains originate from one sample sequenced in a study of neoadjuvant nivolumab and ipilimumab in lung cancer. The repertoire was sequenced with immunoSEQ multiplex PCR; TCRdb's copy has only in-frame clones and lacks some. The sample has 18,000 or so clones, roughly three quarters seen once. The sample in question was tumor tissue, obtained after neoadjuvant nivolumab, alone or with ipilimumab, at or shortly before surgery. These receptors were collected from an adult with non-small cell lung cancer.

The chain links TRBV9 to TRBJ2-7; possibly TRBD1 for D (5 bases). The CDR3 extends over 15 amino acids. The germline CDR1 and CDR2 sequences are SGDLS and YYNGEE. V was shortened by 0 bases and J by 4 bases, with 14 bases between the two germline ends. The CDR3 is CASSVAPGSQYEQYF. CDR3 nucleotide sequence: TGTGCCAGCAGCGTAGCTCCAGGGTCCCAGTACGAGCAGTACTTC.

V gene TRBV7-3 combines with J gene TRBJ2-1; the match to TRBD2 covers 10 bases. The CDR3 runs to 13 residues. V gave up 2 bases and J gave up 8 bases; unmatched junction bases: 0. Per germline, CDR1 SGHTA and CDR2 FQGTGA. Here the CDR3 reads CASSLLAGDEQFF. For the CDR3, the DNA is TGTGCCAGCAGCTTACTAGCGGGGGATGAGCAGTTCTTC.

The chain has TRBV6-1 and TRBJ2-7, with D possibly being TRBD1 (5 bases). Trimming took 6 bases from V and 2 from J, leaving 11 bases between them. Germline CDR1 reads MNHNS; CDR2 reads SASEGT. This CDR3 is 13 amino acids long. The CDR3 nucleotides are TGTGCCAGCAGCAGGGTCCCCGCCTACGAGCAGTACTTC. Translated: CASSRVPAYEQYF.

V and J are TRBV7-9 and TRBJ1-2, with D perhaps matching TRBD1 (6 bases). This CDR3 contains 13 residues. Germline CDR1 SEHNR, CDR2 FQNEAQ (reference sequence). The germline V and J ends were trimmed by 1 base and 6 bases, with 9 bases remaining between them. CDR3 region: CASSLENRDGYTF. As DNA, the CDR3 is TGTGCCAGCAGCTTAGAGAACAGGGATGGCTACACCTTC.

V usage is TRBV18 and J usage is TRBJ2-1; possibly TRBD1 or TRBD2 for D (6 bases each). Germline assignment: CDR1 KGHSH and CDR2 LQKENI. The CDR3 has 15 amino acids. V was shortened by 0 bases and J by 4 bases, with 10 bases between the two germline ends. CDR3: CASSPPGGGYNEQFF. The CDR3 DNA follows: TGTGCCAGCTCACCACCGGGGGGCGGATACAATGAGCAGTTCTTC.

The rearrangement links TRBV4-3 to TRBJ2-3, with 9 bases matching TRBD1. V trimming: 1 base; J trimming: 1 base; junction bases outside the gene matches: 6. This CDR3 has 17 residues. In germline, CDR1 is LGHNA, CDR2 YSLEER. The DNA of the CDR3 is TGCGCCAGCAGCCAAGGAGGGACAGGGATGGGCACAGATACGCAGTATTTT. It codes for CASSQGGTGMGTDTQYF.

V usage is TRBV5-1 and J usage is TRBJ2-7; unclear D gene. Looked up from germline, CDR1 is SGHRS and CDR2 is YFSETQ. There are 13 residues in the CDR3. The germline V and J ends were trimmed by 1 base and 3 bases, with 8 bases remaining between them. In nucleotides, the CDR3 is TGCGCCAGCAGCTTGCTGGTCAGCTACGAGCAGTACTTC. Residues: CASSLLVSYEQYF.

J is TRBJ2-5 and V is TRBV4-3; 8 bases are a match to TRBD1. V trimming: 1 base; J trimming: 13 bases; junction bases outside the gene matches: 14. The CDR3 extends over 15 amino acids. Germline V gives CDR1 LGHNA, CDR2 YSLEER. The CDR3 DNA follows: TGCGCCAGCAGCCAAGCCTTGGGACAGGCCCGGCCCCGGTACTTC. Encoded protein: CASSQALGQARPRYF.

The rearrangement uses TRBV11-2 and TRBJ2-7; 13 nucleotides line up with TRBD2. This CDR3 contains 14 residues. V gave up 3 bases and J gave up 6 bases; unmatched junction bases: 2. Germline CDR1 SGHAT, CDR2 FQNNGV. The chain's CDR3 is CASSFGLAGVEQYF. The CDR3 DNA is TGTGCCAGCAGCTTCGGACTAGCGGGGGTCGAGCAGTACTTC.

This chain links TRBV7-8 with TRBJ2-7; TRBD1 matches at 9 bases. Germline CDR1 and CDR2: SGHVS and FQNEAQ. CDR3 length: 17 amino acids. The V gene end was trimmed by 1 base and the J gene end by 3 bases; junction bases not matched to a gene: 10. CDR3 sequence (DNA): TGTGCCAGCAGCTTAGATGGGAACAGGGGGCTCTTCTACGAGCAGTACTTC. Its translation: CASSLDGNRGLFYEQYF.

The J gene is TRBJ1-2, the V gene TRBV5-1; D gene ambiguous. The germline V gene has CDR1 SGHRS and CDR2 YFSETQ. V was pared by 7 bases and J by 4 bases, with 20 bases between. The CDR3 has 15 residues. The CDR3 sequence: CASLPGTLGSYGYTF. CDR3 coding DNA: TGCGCCAGCCTACCCGGAACTCTGGGGAGCTATGGCTACACCTTC.

The gene calls are TRBV15 and TRBJ1-6; D gene unclear. V lost 2 bases to trimming and J lost 7 bases, with 6 bases between them. CDR3 length: 13 amino acids. Germline V gives CDR1 LNHNV, CDR2 YYDKDF (reference sequence). The CDR3 is CATSRSANSPLHF. The CDR3, as DNA: TGTGCCACCAGCAGATCAGCGAATTCACCCCTCCACTTT.

The rearrangement joins TRBV5-5 to TRBJ1-2, with 8 bases fitting TRBD1. The CDR3 contains 14 residues. V trimming: 4 bases; J trimming: 5 bases; junction bases outside the gene matches: 7. Germline CDR1 reads SGHKS; CDR2 reads YYEKEE (reference sequence). DNA for the CDR3: TGTGCCAGCAGCCCCGGGACAGGCAGTTATGGCTACACCTTC. Protein: CASSPGTGSYGYTF.

This clone was recorded only once. The genes are TRBV5-6 and TRBJ2-4; possible D gene TRBD1, 6 bases. CDR1 and CDR2 from the germline V gene are SGHDT and YYEEEE. With 2 bases removed from V and 0 bases from J, the gap between germline ends came to 15 bases. This CDR3 contains 17 residues. The CDR3: CASSFGQTSLAKNIQYF. DNA of the CDR3: TGTGCCAGCAGCTTTGGACAGACGAGCCTAGCCAAAAACATTCAGTACTTC.

As regards this clone: At one end, the junction sequence differs from germline, possibly due to a read error. The chain combines TRBV7-9 with TRBJ2-7; unclear D gene. Germline CDR1 reads SEHNR; CDR2 reads FQNEAQ (reference sequence). The CDR3 runs to 12 residues. This CDR3 reads CASSLAEEAMCF. The CDR3 DNA reads as TGTGCCAGCAGCTTAGCCGAAGAGGCCATGTGCTTC.

The chain uses TRBV10-3 and TRBJ2-7, with 8 bases identical to TRBD1. With 2 bases clipped from V and 3 bases from J, the junction kept 6 bases outside the gene matches. The CDR3 has 15 amino acids. Germline V lookup: CDR1 ENHRY, CDR2 SYGVKD. The CDR3 region has the DNA TGTGCCATCAGTGAGCCGGGACAGGCTTTCTACGAGCAGTACTTC. Translating gives CAISEPGQAFYEQYF.

The rearrangement links TRBV11-2 to TRBJ2-7; D is unresolved. CDR1 SGHAT and CDR2 FQNNGV come from the germline V gene. V was shortened by 3 bases and J by 3 bases, with 9 bases between the two germline ends. This CDR3 comprises 13 residues. CDR3 coding DNA: TGTGCCAGCAGCTTGGGCAATAACTACGAGCAGTACTTC. As protein: CASSLGNNYEQYF.

The chain is built from TRBV6-6 and TRBJ1-2; D gene unclear. The V gene lost 4 bases and the J gene lost 8 bases, with 5 bases spanning the gap. In germline, CDR1 is MNHNY, CDR2 SVGAGI (reference sequence). This CDR3 comprises 10 residues. Written as DNA, the CDR3 is TGTGCCAGCAGTTCCGTGGGCTACACCTTC. Amino acids: CASSSVGYTF.

By proportion, this clone is medium-sized (0.01 to 0.1%). The chain joins TRBV6-5 to TRBJ1-4; D might be TRBD1 (6 bases). The CDR3 is 14 residues long. V was cut by 7 bases and J by 7 bases, with 16 bases left in between. Germline values: CDR1 MNHEY, CDR2 SVGAGI. The CDR3 here is CASKKGRGSEKLFF. In nucleotides, the CDR3 is TGTGCCAGCAAAAAGGGCAGGGGAAGTGAAAAACTGTTTTTT.

The chain couples TRBV5-1 to TRBJ2-2; D possibly corresponds to TRBD1 (6 bases). V shed 0 bases and J shed 6 bases, with 18 bases lying between them. The CDR3 is 17 residues long. Germline V gene sequence: CDR1 SGHRS, CDR2 YFSETQ. The chain's CDR3 is CASSLAYSQGFAGELFF. DNA for the CDR3: TGCGCCAGCAGCTTGGCTTATAGTCAGGGGTTCGCCGGGGAGCTGTTTTTT. Filled out from reference TRBV5-1 and TRBJ2-2, the complete variable domain reads KAGVTQTPRYLIKTRGQQVTLSCSPISGHRSVSWYQQTPGQGLQFLFEYFSETQRNKGNFPGRFSGRQFSNSRSEMNVSTLELGDSALYLCASSLAYSQGFAGELFFGEGSRLTVL.